The rows below give T cell receptor beta chains drawn from one sample of a study of blood T cell repertoires in COVID-19. Assay used: immunoSEQ multiplex PCR; TCRdb lists only in-frame clones, some missing. The sample consists of fewer than 650,000 clones, 70% to 90% of them appearing once. The sequencing sample was made of peripheral blood. These receptors all come from a woman aged 45-59 years with COVID-19, enrolled during active disease. Both conserved end residues are part of each CDR3. The order of the fields is clone size, J gene, V gene, D gene, CDR3 DNA, CDR3 protein. A D gene is named only where the DNA matches it firmly. Some rows mark clone size as missing; the rest say once, few, many or name a class of expanded clone.

abundance: -; j_gene: TRBJ2-7; v_gene: TRBV28; d_gene: -; CDR3nt: TGTGCCAGCAGTTTCCGAGGACAGACCTACGAGCAGTACTTC; CDR3aa: CASSFRGQTYEQYF
abundance: -; j_gene: TRBJ2-7; v_gene: TRBV5-5; d_gene: -; CDR3nt: TGTGCCAGCAGCTTATTACAGGGCCCCTACGAGCAGTACTTC; CDR3aa: CASSLLQGPYEQYF
abundance: -; j_gene: TRBJ1-2; v_gene: TRBV19; d_gene: TRBD1; CDR3nt: TGTGCCAGTAGTCCGACCGGGACAGGGGAGGTCTATGGCTACACCTTC; CDR3aa: CASSPTGTGEVYGYTF
abundance: -; j_gene: TRBJ1-2; v_gene: TRBV30; d_gene: -; CDR3nt: TGTGCCTGGGGACTCAGGGGAACCTATGGCTACACCTTC; CDR3aa: CAWGLRGTYGYTF
abundance: -; j_gene: TRBJ1-1; v_gene: TRBV12-3/TRBV12-4; d_gene: -; CDR3nt: TGTGCCAGCAGCAAAAACGCAAGCCCTGCTTTCTTT; CDR3aa: CASSKNASPAFF
abundance: once; j_gene: TRBJ1-1; v_gene: TRBV5-6; d_gene: -; CDR3nt: TGTGCCAGCAGCCCGACGGGGTATTCTGAAGCTTTCTTT; CDR3aa: CASSPTGYSEAFF
abundance: -; j_gene: TRBJ2-1; v_gene: TRBV30; d_gene: TRBD2; CDR3nt: TGTGCCTGGAGCAACGGGGGGGTACCCTACAATGAGCAGTTCTTC; CDR3aa: CAWSNGGVPYNEQFF
abundance: -; j_gene: TRBJ1-1; v_gene: TRBV27; d_gene: TRBD1; CDR3nt: TGTGCCAGCAGTTCAGGGACAGGGGGCGGGACTGAAGCTTTCTTT; CDR3aa: CASSSGTGGGTEAFF
abundance: -; j_gene: TRBJ2-7; v_gene: TRBV30; d_gene: TRBD1; CDR3nt: TGTGCCTGGGACAGGGGTGACGAGCAGTACTTC; CDR3aa: CAWDRGDEQYF
abundance: -; j_gene: TRBJ2-3; v_gene: TRBV9; d_gene: TRBD2; CDR3nt: TGTGCCAGCAGCGCCGGGGGAGGGGTGGCAGATACGCAGTATTTT; CDR3aa: CASSAGGGVADTQYF
abundance: once; j_gene: TRBJ1-1; v_gene: TRBV6-1; d_gene: -; CDR3nt: TGTGCCAGCAGTGTCCTGAGAGGGACGGGGGGCACTGAAGCTTTCTTT; CDR3aa: CASSVLRGTGGTEAFF
abundance: -; j_gene: TRBJ1-4; v_gene: TRBV6-6; d_gene: -; CDR3nt: TGTGCCAGCAGTCTATTAGTTCCAGGGCAGGGGTTATCCGTGGGTGAAAAACTGTTTTTT; CDR3aa: CASSLLVPGQGLSVGEKLFF
abundance: -; j_gene: TRBJ1-2; v_gene: TRBV9; d_gene: -; CDR3nt: TGTGCCAGCTCCGCGGGCAGTAACTATGGCTACACCTTC; CDR3aa: CASSAGSNYGYTF
abundance: -; j_gene: TRBJ2-3; v_gene: TRBV4-2; d_gene: -; CDR3nt: TGTGCCAGCAGCCAAGCTCGGGGGGCCGCAGATACGCAGTATTTT; CDR3aa: CASSQARGAADTQYF
abundance: -; j_gene: TRBJ1-4; v_gene: TRBV5-1; d_gene: -; CDR3nt: TGCGCCAGCAGCTTGTGGGGGGATGAAAAACTGTTTTTT; CDR3aa: CASSLWGDEKLFF
abundance: -; j_gene: TRBJ2-7; v_gene: TRBV27; d_gene: -; CDR3nt: TGTGCCAGCAGTCTTGACGGGAGCTCCTACGAGCAGTACTTC; CDR3aa: CASSLDGSSYEQYF
abundance: -; j_gene: TRBJ1-1; v_gene: TRBV3-1/TRBV3-2; d_gene: -; CDR3nt: TGTGCCAGCAGCCTCGACTCGGGGGAAACTGAAGCTTTCTTT; CDR3aa: CASSLDSGETEAFF
abundance: -; j_gene: TRBJ1-2; v_gene: TRBV6-1; d_gene: TRBD1; CDR3nt: TGTGCCAGCAGTGACAGGGGGCAACCTGGCTACACCTTC; CDR3aa: CASSDRGQPGYTF
abundance: -; j_gene: TRBJ2-5; v_gene: TRBV5-1; d_gene: TRBD2; CDR3nt: TGCGCCAGCAGCCTGGTGGGGGGGTATGAGACCCAGTACTTC; CDR3aa: CASSLVGGYETQYF
abundance: -; j_gene: TRBJ2-7; v_gene: TRBV5-6; d_gene: -; CDR3nt: TGTGCCAGCAGCTTGGGTCTCGGACAACAACCCTACGAGCAGTACTTC; CDR3aa: CASSLGLGQQPYEQYF
abundance: -; j_gene: TRBJ1-1; v_gene: TRBV5-1; d_gene: -; CDR3nt: TGCGCCAGCAGCTTTATCCCAGGGATGAACACTGAAGCTTTCTTT; CDR3aa: CASSFIPGMNTEAFF
abundance: -; j_gene: TRBJ1-5; v_gene: TRBV7-9; d_gene: -; CDR3nt: TGTGCCAGCAGCTTTGACACTAGCAATCAGCCCCAGCATTTT; CDR3aa: CASSFDTSNQPQHF
abundance: -; j_gene: TRBJ1-2; v_gene: TRBV9; d_gene: TRBD1; CDR3nt: TGTGCCAGCAGCGGGGACAGGGGGGCCGGTGGCTACACCTTC; CDR3aa: CASSGDRGAGGYTF
abundance: -; j_gene: TRBJ2-3; v_gene: TRBV5-1; d_gene: -; CDR3nt: TGCGCCAGCAGCTTGAAGCCCGCTGGCACAGATACGCAGTATTTT; CDR3aa: CASSLKPAGTDTQYF
abundance: -; j_gene: TRBJ1-5; v_gene: TRBV6-5; d_gene: -; CDR3nt: TGTGCCAGCAGCCTTACCGGGGGGGGCCAGCCCCAGCATTTT; CDR3aa: CASSLTGGGQPQHF
abundance: -; j_gene: TRBJ1-2; v_gene: TRBV28; d_gene: -; CDR3nt: TGTGCCAGCAGTGGGGGGGGGCCGGCGGTTGGCTACACCTTC; CDR3aa: CASSGGGPAVGYTF
abundance: few; j_gene: TRBJ1-6; v_gene: TRBV30; d_gene: -; CDR3nt: TGTGCCTGGAGTGTGGTCACACTAAATAATTCACCCCTCCACTTT; CDR3aa: CAWSVVTLNNSPLHF
abundance: once; j_gene: TRBJ1-6; v_gene: TRBV6-4; d_gene: -; CDR3nt: TGTGCCAGCAGTGACCCCCTCTTT; CDR3aa: CASSDPLF
abundance: -; j_gene: TRBJ1-4; v_gene: TRBV19; d_gene: TRBD1; CDR3nt: TGTGCCAGTAGCCTGACAGGGAGATCGACTAATGAAAAACTGTTTTTT; CDR3aa: CASSLTGRSTNEKLFF